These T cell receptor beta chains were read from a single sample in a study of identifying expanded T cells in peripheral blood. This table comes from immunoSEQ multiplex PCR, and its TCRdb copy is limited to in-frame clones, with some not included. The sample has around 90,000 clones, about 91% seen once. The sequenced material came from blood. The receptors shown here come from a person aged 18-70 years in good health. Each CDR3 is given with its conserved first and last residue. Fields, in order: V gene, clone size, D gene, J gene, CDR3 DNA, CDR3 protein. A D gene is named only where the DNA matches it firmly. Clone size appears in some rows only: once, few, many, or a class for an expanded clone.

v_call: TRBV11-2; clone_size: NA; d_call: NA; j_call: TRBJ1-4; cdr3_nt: TGTGCCAGCAGCTTAGATAACTACAAGACAGCAACTAATGAAAAACTGTTTTTT; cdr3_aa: CASSLDNYKTATNEKLFF
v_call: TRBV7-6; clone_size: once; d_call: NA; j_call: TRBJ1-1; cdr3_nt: TGTGCCAGCAGCCTTTCACGGAACACTGAAGCTTTCTTT; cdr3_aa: CASSLSRNTEAFF
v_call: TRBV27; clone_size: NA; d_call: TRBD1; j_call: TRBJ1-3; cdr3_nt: TGTGCCAGCAGCTCCACAGGGGGCTCTGGAAACACCATATATTTT; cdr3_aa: CASSSTGGSGNTIYF
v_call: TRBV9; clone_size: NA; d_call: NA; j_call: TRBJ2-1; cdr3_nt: TGTGCCAGCAGCGTAGTCGGGACGGGTGAGCAGTTCTTC; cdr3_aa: CASSVVGTGEQFF
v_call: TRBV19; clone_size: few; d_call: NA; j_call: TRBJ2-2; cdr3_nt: TGTGCCAGTAGTATAGGGAGCACCGGGGAGCTGTTTTTT; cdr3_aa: CASSIGSTGELFF
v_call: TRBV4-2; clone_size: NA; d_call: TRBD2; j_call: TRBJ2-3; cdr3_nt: TGTGCCAGCAGCCAAGTGACTAGCGGGGGGGGCACAGATACGCAGTATTTT; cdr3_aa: CASSQVTSGGGTDTQYF
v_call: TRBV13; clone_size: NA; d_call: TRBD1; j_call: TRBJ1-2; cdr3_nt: TGTGCCAGCAGCAGGGGACAGGACTATGGCTACACCTTC; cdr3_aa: CASSRGQDYGYTF
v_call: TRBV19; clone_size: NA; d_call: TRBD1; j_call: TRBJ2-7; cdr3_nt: TGTGCCAGTAGTATAGAAGGGACAGGGGGCGCCGAGCAGTACTTC; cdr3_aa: CASSIEGTGGAEQYF
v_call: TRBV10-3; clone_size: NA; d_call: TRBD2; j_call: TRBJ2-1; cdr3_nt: TGTGCCATCAGCCCTAGCGGGGGCACCTACAATGAGCAGTTCTTC; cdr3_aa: CAISPSGGTYNEQFF
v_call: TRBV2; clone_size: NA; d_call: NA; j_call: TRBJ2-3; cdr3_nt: TGTGCCAGCAAGGAAGGGCCTAGCACAGATACGCAGTATTTT; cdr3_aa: CASKEGPSTDTQYF
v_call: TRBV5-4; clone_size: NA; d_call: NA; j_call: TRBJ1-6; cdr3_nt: TGTGCCATCAAGACAGAACCTAATTCACCCCTCCACTTT; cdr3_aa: CAIKTEPNSPLHF
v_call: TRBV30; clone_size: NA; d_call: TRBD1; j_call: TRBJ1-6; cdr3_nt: TGTGCCTCATCGACAGGGCCCTCACCCCTCCACTTT; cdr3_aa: CASSTGPSPLHF
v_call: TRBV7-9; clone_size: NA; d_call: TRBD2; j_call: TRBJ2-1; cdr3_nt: TGTGCCAGCAGCCCAGGACTAGCGGGAGGGGAACTCAATGAGCAGTTCTTC; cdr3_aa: CASSPGLAGGELNEQFF
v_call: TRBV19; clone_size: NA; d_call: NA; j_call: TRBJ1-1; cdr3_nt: TGTGCCAGTGCCCTCAGGACCAACACTGAAGCTTTCTTT; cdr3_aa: CASALRTNTEAFF
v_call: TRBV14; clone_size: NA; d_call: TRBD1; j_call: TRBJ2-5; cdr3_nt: TGTGCCAGCAGCCACCGGACAGGGAGATTTGTGACCCAGTACTTC; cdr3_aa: CASSHRTGRFVTQYF
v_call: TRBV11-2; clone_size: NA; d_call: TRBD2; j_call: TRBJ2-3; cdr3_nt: TGTGCCAGCAGCTTAGAACGGGGGGGGACAGATACGCAGTATTTT; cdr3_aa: CASSLERGGTDTQYF
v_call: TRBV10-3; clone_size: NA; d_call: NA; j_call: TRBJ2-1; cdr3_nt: TGTGCCATAGGTTTGGTGGACAATGAGCAGTTCTTC; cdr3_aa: CAIGLVDNEQFF
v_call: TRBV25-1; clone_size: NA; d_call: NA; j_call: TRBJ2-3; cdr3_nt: TGTGCCAGCAGTGTTAGCGGTGTTAGGTGGGCAGATACGCAGTATTTT; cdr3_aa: CASSVSGVRWADTQYF
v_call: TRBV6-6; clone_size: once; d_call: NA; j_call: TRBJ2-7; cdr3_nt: TGTGCCAGCTCCCGGGACGGGGCCTACGAGCAGTACTTC; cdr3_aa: CASSRDGAYEQYF
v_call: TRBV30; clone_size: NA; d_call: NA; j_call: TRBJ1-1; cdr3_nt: TGTGCCTGGAGTGGGGGGGGAAACACTGAAGCTTTCTTT; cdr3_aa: CAWSGGGNTEAFF
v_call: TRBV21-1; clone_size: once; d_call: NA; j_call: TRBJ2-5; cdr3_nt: TGTGCCAGCACCGCGGACAGGGGCCAAGAGACCCAGTACTTC; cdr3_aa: CASTADRGQETQYF
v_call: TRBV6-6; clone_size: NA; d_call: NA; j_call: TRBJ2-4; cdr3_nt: TGTGCCAGCAGTTGGCCTCATCTAGCCAAAAACATTCAGTACTTC; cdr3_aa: CASSWPHLAKNIQYF
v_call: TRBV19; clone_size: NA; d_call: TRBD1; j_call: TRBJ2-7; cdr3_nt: TGTGCCAGTAGTGCCCGACGACCCGACAGGGACCTTTACTCCTACGAGCAGTACTTC; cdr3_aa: CASSARRPDRDLYSYEQYF
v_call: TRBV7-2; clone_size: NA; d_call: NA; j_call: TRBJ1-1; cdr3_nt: TGTGCCAGCAGCTCCCAATCGGGGGTCACTGAAGCTTTCTTT; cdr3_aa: CASSSQSGVTEAFF
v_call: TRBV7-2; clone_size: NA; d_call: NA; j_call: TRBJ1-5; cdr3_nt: TGTGCCAGCAGCCGGACAGAGGGTCCACGTAGTCAGCCCCAGCATTTT; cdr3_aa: CASSRTEGPRSQPQHF
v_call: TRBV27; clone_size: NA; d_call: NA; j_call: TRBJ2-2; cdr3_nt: TGTGCCAGCAGTTTGTCCCGGGACGTAATATACACCGGGGAGCTGTTTTTT; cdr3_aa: CASSLSRDVIYTGELFF
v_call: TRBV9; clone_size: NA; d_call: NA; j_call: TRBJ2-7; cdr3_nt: TGTGCCAGCAGCTCCAGGGGATCCTACGAGCAGTACTTC; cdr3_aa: CASSSRGSYEQYF
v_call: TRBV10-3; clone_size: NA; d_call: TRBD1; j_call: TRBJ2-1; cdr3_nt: TGTGCCATCAGTAAAACCGGGACAGGGCAGAATGAGCAGTTCTTC; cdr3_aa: CAISKTGTGQNEQFF
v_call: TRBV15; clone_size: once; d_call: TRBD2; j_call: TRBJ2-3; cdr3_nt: TGTGCCACCAGCAGTCGGACTAGCGGGGGCGGGAGCACAGATACGCAGTATTTT; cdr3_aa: CATSSRTSGGGSTDTQYF
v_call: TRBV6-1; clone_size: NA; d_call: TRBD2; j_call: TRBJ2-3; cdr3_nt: TGTGCCAGCGTCCCTGGCGGGGGGGCGACAGATACGCAGTATTTT; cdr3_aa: CASVPGGGATDTQYF
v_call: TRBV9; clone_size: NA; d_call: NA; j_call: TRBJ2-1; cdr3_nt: TGTGCCAGCAGCGTAGGGGGTCGCTCCTACAATGAGCAGTTCTTC; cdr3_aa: CASSVGGRSYNEQFF
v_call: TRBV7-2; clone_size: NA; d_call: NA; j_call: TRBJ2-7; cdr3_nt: TGTGCCAGCAGCCAGACCCGGGATATTAACCACGAGCAGTACTTC; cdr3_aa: CASSQTRDINHEQYF
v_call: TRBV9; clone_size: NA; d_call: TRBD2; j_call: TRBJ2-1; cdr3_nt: TGTGCCAGCAGCCTCAGCGGGAGGGCTAGCAATGAGCAGTTCTTC; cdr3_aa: CASSLSGRASNEQFF
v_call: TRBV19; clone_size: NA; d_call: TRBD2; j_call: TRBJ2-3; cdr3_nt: TGTGCCAGTAGCCTTCCTAGCGGGAGAACAGATACGCAGTATTTT; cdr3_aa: CASSLPSGRTDTQYF
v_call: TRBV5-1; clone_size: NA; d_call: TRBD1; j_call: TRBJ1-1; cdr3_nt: TGCGCCAGCAGCTTGGGGACAGGGGTGAACACTGAAGCTTTCTTT; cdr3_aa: CASSLGTGVNTEAFF
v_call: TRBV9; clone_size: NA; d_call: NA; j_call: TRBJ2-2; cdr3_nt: TGTGCCAGCAGCCCACGTGGGGATTGGAACACCGGGGAGCTGTTTTTT; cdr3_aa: CASSPRGDWNTGELFF
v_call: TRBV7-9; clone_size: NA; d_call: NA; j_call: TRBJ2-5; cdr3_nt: TGTGCCAGCAGTTCCTGGACAGCCCCAACAGAGACCCAGTACTTC; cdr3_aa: CASSSWTAPTETQYF
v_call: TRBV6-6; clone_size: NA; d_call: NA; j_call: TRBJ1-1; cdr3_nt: TGTGCCAGCAGCTCTACTGCAGGAGCCACTGAAGCTTTCTTT; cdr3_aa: CASSSTAGATEAFF
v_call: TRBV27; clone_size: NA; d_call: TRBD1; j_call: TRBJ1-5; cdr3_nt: TGTGCCAGCAGAAGACAGGGAGATCAGCCCCAGCATTTT; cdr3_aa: CASRRQGDQPQHF
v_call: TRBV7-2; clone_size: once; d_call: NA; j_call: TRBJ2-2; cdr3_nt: TGTGCCAGGAAGGAACTCGGACAGAACACCGGGGAGCTGTTTTTT; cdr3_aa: CARKELGQNTGELFF
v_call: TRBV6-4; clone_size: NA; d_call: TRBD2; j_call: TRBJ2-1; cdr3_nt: TGTGCCAGCAGTGCCTTTGTAGCGGGGGGGCTGGCTGAGCAGTTCTTC; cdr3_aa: CASSAFVAGGLAEQFF
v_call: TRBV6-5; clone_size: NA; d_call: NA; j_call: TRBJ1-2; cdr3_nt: TGTGCCAGCAGTTACTCGAAGGTTTACTATGGCTACACCTTC; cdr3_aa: CASSYSKVYYGYTF
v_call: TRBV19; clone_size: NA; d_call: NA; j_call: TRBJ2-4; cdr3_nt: TGTGCCAGTAGTATAGAAGACAGTTGGCATCAGTACTTC; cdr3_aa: CASSIEDSWHQYF
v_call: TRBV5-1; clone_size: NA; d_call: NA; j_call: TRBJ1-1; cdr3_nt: TGCGCCAGCAGATCCGACGGTGAAGCTTTCTTT; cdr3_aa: CASRSDGEAFF
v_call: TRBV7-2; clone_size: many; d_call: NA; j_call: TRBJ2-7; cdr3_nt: TGTGCCAGCAGGGACCGGGACTCCTCCTACGAGCAGTACTTC; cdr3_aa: CASRDRDSSYEQYF